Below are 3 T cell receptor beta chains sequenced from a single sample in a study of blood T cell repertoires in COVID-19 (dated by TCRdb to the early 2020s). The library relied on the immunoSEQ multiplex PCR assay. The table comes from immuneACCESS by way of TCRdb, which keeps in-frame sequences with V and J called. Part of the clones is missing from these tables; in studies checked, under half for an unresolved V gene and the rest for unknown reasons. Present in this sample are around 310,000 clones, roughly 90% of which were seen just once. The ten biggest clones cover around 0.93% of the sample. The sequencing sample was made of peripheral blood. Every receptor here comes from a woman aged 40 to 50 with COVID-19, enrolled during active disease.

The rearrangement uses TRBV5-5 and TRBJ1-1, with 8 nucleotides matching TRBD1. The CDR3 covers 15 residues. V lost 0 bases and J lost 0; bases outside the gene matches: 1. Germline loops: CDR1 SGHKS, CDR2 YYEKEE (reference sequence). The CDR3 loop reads CASSLAGQVNTEAFF. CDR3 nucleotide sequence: TGTGCCAGCAGCTTGGCGGGACAGGTGAACACTGAAGCTTTCTTT. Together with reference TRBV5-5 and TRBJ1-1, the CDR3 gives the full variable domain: DAGVTQSPTHLIKTRGQQVTLRCSPISGHKSVSWYQQVLGQGPQFIFQYYEKEERGRGNFPDRFSARQFPNYSSELNVNALLLGDSALYLCASSLAGQVNTEAFFGQGTRLTVV.

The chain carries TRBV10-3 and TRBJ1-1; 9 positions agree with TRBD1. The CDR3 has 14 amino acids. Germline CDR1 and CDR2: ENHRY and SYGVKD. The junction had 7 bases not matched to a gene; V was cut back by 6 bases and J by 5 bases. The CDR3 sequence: CAIRLRDRDTEAFF. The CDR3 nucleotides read TGTGCCATCAGACTCCGGGACAGGGATACTGAAGCTTTCTTT.

Here the CDR3 reads CASSLLAAGNTIYF. DNA of the CDR3: TGCGCCAGCAGCCTGCTGGCGGCTGGAAACACCATATATTTT. The chain employs TRBV4-1 and TRBJ1-3, with unresolved D. V was clipped by 4 bases and J by 2 bases, with 9 bases between them. Germline V lookup: CDR1 MGHRA, CDR2 YSYEKL. This CDR3 has 14 residues.